The table lists the clone carrying this TCR beta chain with many counts. After removal of 5 bases from V and 4 bases from J, the junction contained 13 bases not matched to a gene. CDR3 length equals 18 residues. CDR1 is SGHAT, CDR2 FQNNGV, per germline. The sample belongs to a study of regulatory T cells in long-lasting Graves disease. Noted time point: newly diagnosed GD, antithyroid drugs for less than 3 months. There was RNA extracted from PBMCs, and the TCR library was made from it. In building TCR beta libraries, iRepertoire HTBI primers were used together with Arm-PCR of CDR3 regions. TCRdb ran MiXCR on the multiplex PCR reads and lists one entry per CDR3 protein. In the table there are roughly 400,000 distinct CDR3 sequences, about 16% of which are singletons. The data also belong to a second study, concerning T cells in Graves' hyperthyroidism and ophthalmopathy. That paper states: Researchers ran a first-round RT-PCR on the TCR CDR3 using the HTBI primer set.

The receptor was isolated from a woman between 18 and 29 years old with Graves disease. The chain joins TRBV11-2 to TRBJ2-7, with 14 bases that match TRBD2. Sequences were derived from peripheral blood mononuclear cells (PBMCs), sampled at new diagnosis, from a patient treated with antithyroid drugs. The CDR3 loop reads CASSTTTGLAGEMYEQYF. For the CDR3, the DNA is TGTGCCAGCAGCACCACGACGGGACTAGCGGGAGAGATGTACGAGCAGTACTTC. The full variable domain, with the rest looked up from reference TRBV11-2 and TRBJ2-7, is EAGVAQSPRYKIIEKRQSVAFWCNPISGHATLYWYQQILGQGPKLLIQFQNNGVVDDSQLPKDRFSAERLKGVDSTLKIQPAKLEDSAVYLCASSTTTGLAGEMYEQYFGPGTRLTVT.